The rows below give T cell receptor beta chains drawn from one sample of a study of identifying expanded T cells in peripheral blood. Repertoires were generated with immunoSEQ multiplex PCR, while TCRdb's copy carries only in-frame clones and drops some. Of 75,000 to 100,000 clones in the sample, about 91% were seen once. The specimen was blood. These receptors were taken from a person aged 18 to 75 in good health. Each CDR3 is given with its conserved first and last residue. A D gene is named only where the DNA matches it firmly. Clone size is shown for a subset of rows, as once, few, many or a class of expanded clone.

TRBV6-5,-,TRBJ2-7,few,TGTGCCAGCAGTTACCGTCCGGGGAGCTCCTACGAGCAGTACTTC,CASSYRPGSSYEQYF
TRBV5-1,-,TRBJ2-5,-,TGCGCCAGCAGCTTGACGTCCCAAGAGACCCAGTACTTC,CASSLTSQETQYF
TRBV6-1,-,TRBJ1-5,-,TGTGCCAGCAGGACTTCCATGGGTCAGCCCCAGCATTTT,CASRTSMGQPQHF
TRBV29-1,-,TRBJ2-1,once,TGCAGCGTTGAGTGGCAGTACAATGAGCAGTTCTTC,CSVEWQYNEQFF
TRBV6-6,-,TRBJ1-2,-,TGTGCCAGCAACCCCGGGGGTTTTGCTTCTGGCTACACCTTC,CASNPGGFASGYTF
TRBV5-6,TRBD2,TRBJ2-2,-,TGTGCCAGCAGCAAACTAGCGCAAACGAACACCGGGGAGCTGTTTTTT,CASSKLAQTNTGELFF
TRBV7-2,-,TRBJ2-6,-,TGTGCCAGCAGCTTAGGATCGGGGCCTGGGGCCAACGTCCTGACTTTC,CASSLGSGPGANVLTF
TRBV7-9,TRBD1,TRBJ2-1,-,TGTGCCAGCAGCCCCCGACCGGGACAGGGGGACAATGAGCAGTTCTTC,CASSPRPGQGDNEQFF
TRBV29-1,-,TRBJ1-1,-,TGCAGCGTTGAGATGGGTTCTGAAGCTTTCTTT,CSVEMGSEAFF
TRBV7-8,-,TRBJ1-2,few,TGTGCCAGCAGCTTAGTTGCCGCAGGGGTGAATGGCTACACCTTC,CASSLVAAGVNGYTF
TRBV11-3,-,TRBJ2-3,-,TGTGCCAGCAGCCGACAGGAGACAGATACGCAGTATTTT,CASSRQETDTQYF
TRBV28,-,TRBJ1-6,-,TGTGCCAGCAGGAAACAGGCTACCTGGTTGCGTTCACCCCTCCACTTT,CASRKQATWLRSPLHF
TRBV29-1,TRBD2,TRBJ2-1,-,TGCAGCGTCCGCCGGACTAGCGGGGGGAATGAGCAGTTCTTC,CSVRRTSGGNEQFF
TRBV5-6,TRBD1,TRBJ1-4,-,TGTGCCAGCAGCTTAACCGGGACAGATAATGAAAAACTGTTTTTT,CASSLTGTDNEKLFF
TRBV6-1,-,TRBJ2-1,-,TGTGCCAGCAGTGTAACCGGGGAGCAGTTCTTC,CASSVTGEQFF
TRBV28,-,TRBJ2-7,-,TGTGCCAGCAGTACAGTTTCCTACGAGCAGTACTTC,CASSTVSYEQYF
TRBV29-1,-,TRBJ2-3,-,TGCAGCGTTGTTACTTTGGATACGCAGTATTTT,CSVVTLDTQYF
TRBV6-6,TRBD1,TRBJ1-4,once,TGTGCCAGCAAACCACCGGGACAGTCAAATGAAAAACTGTTTTTT,CASKPPGQSNEKLFF
TRBV29-1,TRBD1,TRBJ2-1,-,TGCAGCGTATGGACAGGGTGGAATGAGCAGTTCTTC,CSVWTGWNEQFF
TRBV5-6,-,TRBJ2-2,-,TGTGCCAGCAGCTGGGGTAGGCCCGGGGAGCTGTTTTTT,CASSWGRPGELFF
TRBV9,-,TRBJ2-1,-,TGTGCCAGCAGCCCACAGGGTCAGGTCAACAATGAGCAGTTCTTC,CASSPQGQVNNEQFF
TRBV30,-,TRBJ1-3,-,TGTGCCTCCTCACAGAGCTCTGGAAACACCATATATTTT,CASSQSSGNTIYF
TRBV11-3,-,TRBJ2-1,-,TGTGCCAGCAGCTTGGCAGGGGCTGGGTACAATGAGCAGTTCTTC,CASSLAGAGYNEQFF
TRBV21-1,-,TRBJ2-4,once,TGTGCCAGCAGCAAAAAGAGCGCGGGACAGCAACTAGCCAAAAACATTCAGTACTTC,CASSKKSAGQQLAKNIQYF
TRBV2,TRBD2,TRBJ2-7,-,TGTGCCAGCAGTGCGACTAGCGGGGGGGCCAAGAACGAGCAGTACTTC,CASSATSGGAKNEQYF
TRBV2,TRBD2,TRBJ2-5,-,TGTGCCAGCAGACCGACTAGCGGCAAGCAAGAGACCCAGTACTTC,CASRPTSGKQETQYF
TRBV9,-,TRBJ2-5,-,TGTGCCAGCAGCGTCCAACTCGGCGTGGAGACCCAGTACTTC,CASSVQLGVETQYF
TRBV5-5,-,TRBJ2-3,-,TGTGCCAGCAGCTTTTCTAGCGCAGATACGCAGTATTTT,CASSFSSADTQYF
TRBV19,-,TRBJ1-5,-,TGTGCCAGCCCTATACCCCTCAGGGAAAATCAGCCCCAGCATTTT,CASPIPLRENQPQHF
TRBV9,-,TRBJ2-7,-,TGTGCCAGCAGCGTAAGAGGCTCATCCTACGAGCAGTACTTC,CASSVRGSSYEQYF
TRBV20-1,-,TRBJ2-3,-,TGCAGTGCTAGAACGGGAGATACGCAGTATTTT,CSARTGDTQYF
TRBV14,-,TRBJ2-3,once,TGTGCCAGCAGCCAAGTTGAGACTTGGCAGTATTTT,CASSQVETWQYF
TRBV11-1,TRBD2,TRBJ2-3,-,TGTGCCAGCAGCCCTGGGACTAGCGGCACAGATACGCAGTATTTT,CASSPGTSGTDTQYF
TRBV5-1,TRBD2,TRBJ2-5,-,TGCGCCAGCAGCTTGGTGGCGACTAGCGGGAGGGCCCAAGAGACCCAGTACTTC,CASSLVATSGRAQETQYF
TRBV29-1,TRBD1,TRBJ1-4,-,TGCAGCGTTGAACTCCGGACAGGGTATAATGAAAAACTGTTTTTT,CSVELRTGYNEKLFF
TRBV29-1,-,TRBJ2-5,-,TGCAGCGTTGAAGGCCCCACGGGGTACCAAGAGACCCAGTACTTC,CSVEGPTGYQETQYF
TRBV20-1,TRBD2,TRBJ2-3,once,TGCAGTGCCTGGGACTACCCAATGCAGTATTTT,CSAWDYPMQYF
TRBV6-5,-,TRBJ2-3,-,TGTGCCAGCAGCCTGGTTAGCGGAACCACAGATACGCAGTATTTT,CASSLVSGTTDTQYF
TRBV7-2,-,TRBJ2-7,-,TGTGCCAGCAGCTTAGCGCTCGGGGAACTAAACGAGCAGTACTTC,CASSLALGELNEQYF
TRBV11-2,-,TRBJ2-3,-,TGTGCCAGCAGCTTACTAGCCCCAGATACGCAGTATTTT,CASSLLAPDTQYF
TRBV29-1,TRBD2,TRBJ2-7,few,TGCAGCGTCGGACCCCGACTAGCGGGGACTTCCGAGCAGTACTTC,CSVGPRLAGTSEQYF